This entry lists 7 T cell receptor beta chains sequenced from one sample in a study of CD8+ T cells in alopecia areata (dated by TCRdb to between 2018 and 2020). This sample's time point label indicates: 24 weeks on oral tofacitinib. The sample's treatment or condition label is to be understood as: oral pan-JAK inhibitor, 5-10 mg twice daily. Receptor libraries were prepared by the immunoSEQ multiplex PCR assay. For TCR sequencing, RNA was extracted from every sample and reverse transcribed into cDNA to serve as template. What TCRdb holds here is the immuneACCESS table cut down to in-frame rearrangements. Part of the clones is not present; checked against another copy, under half of the missing clones reflect an unresolved V gene, and the others are unexplained. The sample table lists about 76,000 clones, around 65% of them with a count of one. 23% of the sample comes from the top ten. The sequenced sample was CD8+ T cells sorted from blood, obtained at week 24, from a patient treated with tofacitinib. All receptors derive from a human donor with alopecia areata.

This chain connects TRBV7-9 to TRBJ2-7; 8 positions agree with TRBD1. The junction had 6 bases not matched to a gene; V was cut back by 5 bases and J by 3 bases. Germline V gives CDR1 SEHNR, CDR2 FQNEAQ (reference sequence). The CDR3 contains 14 residues. In DNA form, the CDR3 reads TGTGCCAGCAGCGCCCCTGACAGGGGCTACGAGCAGTACTTC. Encoded protein: CASSAPDRGYEQYF.

The rearrangement joins TRBV4-3 to TRBJ1-1; possibly TRBD1 for D (5 bases). V was trimmed by 0 bases and J by 5 bases, leaving 16 bases between them. CDR1 is LGHNA and CDR2 is YSLEER in the germline V gene. This CDR3 has 16 residues. The CDR3 loop reads CASSQDFGGGWTEAFF. Here the CDR3 DNA reads TGCGCCAGCAGCCAAGATTTTGGCGGGGGGTGGACTGAAGCTTTCTTT.

The rearrangement uses TRBV6-5 and TRBJ2-1, with no clear D. The CDR3 extends over 13 amino acids. The ends were cut back, 6 bases at V and 0 bases at J, with 6 bases in the middle. The germline V gene has CDR1 MNHEY and CDR2 SVGAGI. The CDR3 here is CASRLLSYNEQFF. CDR3 nucleotide sequence: TGTGCCAGCAGACTCCTCTCCTACAATGAGCAGTTCTTC.

The chain is built from TRBV5-1 and TRBJ2-7; 10 nucleotides align to TRBD2. Germline V gene sequence: CDR1 SGHRS, CDR2 YFSETQ. The CDR3 is made up of 15 amino acids. The V gene end was trimmed by 4 bases and the J gene end by 3 bases; junction bases not matched to a gene: 7. CDR3 region: CASSVGLAGGYEQYF. In DNA form, the CDR3 reads TGCGCCAGCAGCGTAGGATTAGCGGGAGGCTACGAGCAGTACTTC.

The chain carries TRBV30 and TRBJ2-1; 9 nucleotides align to TRBD1. The trim removed 2 bases at V and 4 bases at J, leaving 3 bases unmatched. This CDR3 has 14 amino acids. Per germline, CDR1 GTSNPN and CDR2 SVGIG (reference sequence). The DNA of the CDR3 is TGTGCCTGGAGTTCCGGGACAGGGTACAATGAGCAGTTCTTC. Translation: CAWSSGTGYNEQFF.

The chain recombines TRBV2 with TRBJ2-1; D is possibly TRBD2 (5 bases). Germline CDR1 reads SNHLY; CDR2 reads FYNNEI. The CDR3 has 12 amino acids. Trimming shortened V by 3 bases and J by 7 bases, and 7 bases separated the two germline ends. DNA for the CDR3: TGTGCCAGCAGTGATACGGGGAATGAGCAGTTCTTC. It translates to CASSDTGNEQFF.

The table lists this clone with a few counts. The chain joins TRBV5-4 to TRBJ1-3; the D is unclear. The CDR3 runs to 13 residues. Germline V gene lookup returns CDR1 SGHNT and CDR2 YYREEE (reference sequence). V shed 3 bases and J shed 4 bases, with 8 bases lying between them. The CDR3 here is CASSSDSGNTIYF. The CDR3 nucleotides read TGTGCCAGCAGCTCAGATTCCGGAAACACCATATATTTT.